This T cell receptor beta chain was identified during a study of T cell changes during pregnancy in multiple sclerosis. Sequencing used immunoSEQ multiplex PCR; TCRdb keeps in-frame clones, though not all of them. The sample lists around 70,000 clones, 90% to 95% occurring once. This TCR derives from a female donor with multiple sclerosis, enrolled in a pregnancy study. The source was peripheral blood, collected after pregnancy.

The DNA of the CDR3 is TGTGCCAGCTCACCACCGGGGACTAGCGAGCAGTACTTC. Amino acid sequence: CASSPPGTSEQYF. The V gene is TRBV18, the J gene TRBJ2-7; 8 bases line up with TRBD2. CDR1 and CDR2 from the germline V gene are KGHSH and LQKENI. The CDR3 has 13 amino acids. V dropped 0 bases and J dropped 6; count of bases not matched to a gene: 1. The variable domain in full, with the rest retrieved from reference TRBV18 and TRBJ2-7, is NAGVMQNPRHLVRRRGQEARLRCSPMKGHSHVYWYRQLPEEGLKFMVYLQKENIIDESGMPKERFSAEFPKEGPSILRIQQVVRGDSAAYFCASSPPGTSEQYFGPGTRLTVT.